Only a few counts were recorded for the clone carrying this TCR beta chain. This sample stems from a study of blood T cell repertoires in COVID-19. Across the whole study: Sites in the United States, Italy and Spain provided acute and convalescent COVID-19 samples. PBMCs, B-cell-depleted T cells, or T cells provided the cDNA or gDNA that made up the material.

Original methodology: Reference gene primer amplification in the assay estimated nucleated cell counts. Sequencing was performed with immunoSEQ multiplex PCR; in TCRdb, only in-frame clones are kept and a portion is missing. The DNA was the basis for D and trimming; V, J and clone size are from that table. The sample has under 500,000 clones, around 88% seen once; the top ten hold about 4.3%. The CDR3 runs to 12 residues. Germline lookup yields CDR1 ENHRY and CDR2 SYGVKD. V shed 3 bases and J shed 6 bases, with 9 bases lying between them. Specimen: peripheral blood. The chain couples TRBV10-3 to TRBJ2-7; D remains unclear. This sequence was found in a woman aged 25 to 45 with acute or convalescent COVID-19. CDR3 DNA: TGTGCCATCAGTGAATCGCAGTTCGAGCAGTACTTC. It specifies CAISESQFEQYF.